The T cell receptor beta chain under discussion was sequenced for a study of T cell repertoires in cytomegalovirus infection. About the research overall: A matching HLA type, together with CMV infection, was signaled by public TCR beta signatures. Points from the study as a whole: Carriers of CMV and the relevant HLA type were discriminated by public TCR beta frequency. In two of eight donors, the top clonotype was HLA-C-restricted CMV-specific.

Losses at the gene ends were 5 bases for V and 1 base for J; bases not matched to a gene: 16. The CDR3 totals 18 residues. CDR1 is SGHTA and CDR2 is FQGTGA in the germline V gene. Each CDR3 protein gets one entry after TCRdb re-called the reads with MiXCR. The repertoire consists of under 350,000 distinct CDR3 sequences, with roughly 9.5% occurring once and the leading ten covering 3.5% to 4.5%. Of note for this clonotype: Its cognate antigen is unknown.

Sequencing used PBMCs. This clonotype was obtained from a human donor in good health (CMV status not recorded). Some clones in this sample may be carry-over from other donors' samples. The V gene is TRBV7-3, the J gene TRBJ2-5, with TRBD2 identical over 7 bases. CDR3 sequence reads: CASSPSGRAGGGQETQYF. CDR3 in DNA: TGTGCCAGCAGCCCCTCCGGAAGGGCAGGCGGGGGCCAAGAGACCCAGTACTTC.